The 22 T cell receptor beta chains presented below share a single source sample, sequenced in a study of T cell responses to AZD1222 COVID-19 vaccine (dated by TCRdb to about 2021). Library preparation was by the immunoSEQ multiplex PCR assay. Here the immuneACCESS table is served through TCRdb, limited to in-frame sequences with V and J called. Missing clones are a known gap in these copies; in checked studies unresolved V genes cover under half, and the rest lacks a known reason. This sample gives under 110,000 clones in total; around 91% of them show up just once. The ten largest clones capture around 8% of the sample. The time point tag for this specimen amounts to: about 28 days (+/-7) after the second vaccine dose. Sample: peripheral blood, taken 28 days after the second AZD1222 dose. The receptor source for this set is an adult who received the AZD1222 COVID-19 vaccine.

V and J are TRBV12-3 or TRBV12-4 and TRBJ1-6, with D unresolved. The CDR3 has 13 residues. V was clipped by 8 bases and J by 10 bases, with 15 bases between them. The CDR3 nucleotides read TGTGCCAGCCGAGATAGGGTTCGCTCACCCCTCCACTTT. It specifies CASRDRVRSPLHF.

This chain connects TRBV7-8 to TRBJ2-7; a possible D gene is TRBD2 (5 bases). V lost 5 bases to trimming and J lost 7 bases, with 15 bases between them. CDR1 is SGHVS, CDR2 FQNEAQ, per germline. CDR3 length: 13 amino acids. This chain's CDR3 is CASSPPRVVEQYF. As DNA, the CDR3 is TGTGCCAGCAGCCCCCCGAGGGTAGTAGAGCAGTACTTC.

V is TRBV5-1 and J is TRBJ1-2; TRBD1 matches 7 bases. The J segment lost 6 bases and the V segment lost 0 bases, leaving 5 bases of the junction unmatched. The CDR3 consists of 14 residues. Looked up from germline, CDR1 is SGHRS and CDR2 is YFSETQ. The CDR3 nucleotides read TGCGCCAGCAGCTTGGAGGCAGGGGGGAATGGCTACACCTTC. Amino acid sequence: CASSLEAGGNGYTF.

The chain employs TRBV6-5 and TRBJ1-2; D perhaps matches TRBD1 (5 bases). V lost 7 bases and J 5 bases, leaving 14 bases between the germline ends. The CDR3 is made up of 13 amino acids. CDR1 is MNHEY and CDR2 is SVGAGI in the germline V gene. The CDR3 protein is CASTPGGDYGYTF. CDR3 nucleotide sequence: TGTGCCAGCACCCCCGGGGGGGATTATGGCTACACCTTC.

The rearrangement uses TRBV27 and TRBJ1-5; D not certain. The tail of the sequence fits TRBJ2-3 better, so the J call may be wrong. This CDR3 has 14 residues. Germline lookup yields CDR1 MNHEY and CDR2 SMNVEV (reference sequence). The CDR3 region has the DNA TGTGCCAGCGGGTTGGACCTACCCAATCAGCCCCAGTATTTT. It is translated as CASGLDLPNQPQYF.

The chain links TRBV7-2 to TRBJ2-7; 7 positions agree with TRBD2. Germline-derived CDR1 and CDR2 are SGHTA and FQGNSA. With V trimmed by 1 base and J by 5 bases, 5 bases remained unmatched. The CDR3 has 14 residues. CDR3 sequence (DNA): TGTGCCAGCAGCTTAGTTGGGACTAAAAACGAGCAGTACTTC. The encoded protein is CASSLVGTKNEQYF.

The rearrangement joins TRBV12-3 or TRBV12-4 to TRBJ2-3, with D unclear. The V end lost 10 bases, the J end lost 5 bases, and 7 bases lay between the germline ends. The CDR3 totals 10 residues. The CDR3 loop reads CAIPGDTQYF. The CDR3 DNA reads as TGTGCCATACCTGGAGATACGCAGTATTTT.

In its sample, this clone was seen once. This chain connects TRBV2 to TRBJ2-7; D tentatively reads TRBD1 or TRBD2 (6 bases each). V lost 10 bases and J 4 bases, leaving 17 bases between the germline ends. Germline CDR1 is SNHLY and CDR2 is FYNNEI. This CDR3 contains 13 residues. The DNA for the CDR3 is TGTGCCATCCTCCCCGGGGGCCGGTACGAGCAGTACTTC. Translating gives CAILPGGRYEQYF.

The J gene is TRBJ1-5, the V gene TRBV19; 7 bases map to TRBD1. The CDR3 extends over 14 amino acids. Germline values: CDR1 LNHDA, CDR2 SQIVND (reference sequence). Unmatched junction bases numbered 9, after V lost 4 bases and J lost 9 bases. The CDR3 coding sequence is TGTGCCAGTAGTACGGACAGGTTGTCGTGGCCCCAGCATTTT. It yields the protein CASSTDRLSWPQHF. The variable domain in full, completed from reference TRBV19 and TRBJ1-5, reads DGGITQSPKYLFRKEGQNVTLSCEQNLNHDAMYWYRQDPGQGLRLIYYSQIVNDFQKGDIAEGYSVSREKKESFPLTVTSAQKNPTAFYLCASSTDRLSWPQHFGDGTRLSIL.

This rearrangement joins TRBV7-2 to TRBJ2-3, with D possibly being TRBD1 (5 bases). Germline V CDR1 and CDR2: SGHTA, FQGNSA. This CDR3 is built from 13 residues. V lost 8 bases and J lost 4, with 13 bases in between. The CDR3 DNA reads as TGTGCCAGCCTCGCAGGGAATTCAGATACGCAGTATTTT. It is translated as CASLAGNSDTQYF.

CDR3 protein: CASSTGVGNTGELFF. In DNA form, the CDR3 reads TGCGCCAGCAGCACGGGAGTGGGGAACACCGGGGAGCTGTTTTTT. The chain recombines TRBV5-1 with TRBJ2-2, with D possibly matching TRBD2 (6 bases). The V gene lost 4 bases and the J gene lost 1 base, with 11 bases spanning the gap. This CDR3 is 15 amino acids long. Germline CDR1 SGHRS, CDR2 YFSETQ. Complete variable domain (other parts from reference TRBV5-1 and TRBJ2-2): KAGVTQTPRYLIKTRGQQVTLSCSPISGHRSVSWYQQTPGQGLQFLFEYFSETQRNKGNFPGRFSGRQFSNSRSEMNVSTLELGDSALYLCASSTGVGNTGELFFGEGSRLTVL.

V is TRBV18 and J is TRBJ1-1; 8 bases agree with TRBD1. The CDR3 consists of 17 residues. Germline assignment: CDR1 KGHSH and CDR2 LQKENI. The V segment lost 6 bases and the J segment 6 bases; nucleotides outside the gene matches: 18. CDR3 DNA sequence: TGTGCCAGCTCCCCATCTATCGGCAGGGGGCAATCGGCTGAAGCTTTCTTT. This codes for CASSPSIGRGQSAEAFF.

V is TRBV18 and J is TRBJ1-3; D remains unclear. Germline-derived CDR1 and CDR2 are KGHSH and LQKENI. CDR3 length: 13 residues. Trimming pared 3 bases from V and 1 base from J, leaving 4 bases between. DNA for the CDR3: TGTGCCAGCTCACCCGTGTCTGGAAACACCATATATTTT. This gives the protein CASSPVSGNTIYF.

The chain recombines TRBV3-1 (or the pseudogene TRBV3-2) with TRBJ1-4; tentative D call: TRBD1 (5 bases). The ends were cut back, 7 bases at V and 5 bases at J, with 11 bases in the middle. Germline V gene sequence: CDR1 LGHDT, CDR2 YNNKEL (reference sequence). The CDR3 has 13 residues. CDR3 protein: CASTGTENEKLFF. The CDR3 coding sequence is TGTGCCAGCACCGGGACGGAGAATGAAAAACTGTTTTTT.

This chain uses TRBV20-1 with TRBJ1-1; D is ambiguous. V lost 3 bases, J lost 1 base, and 3 bases lay in between. This CDR3 comprises 11 residues. CDR1 is DFQATT and CDR2 is SNEGSKA in the germline V gene (reference sequence). CDR3 loop: CSASSNTEAFF. Here the CDR3 DNA reads TGCAGTGCTAGCTCGAACACTGAAGCTTTCTTT.

V usage is TRBV24-1 and J usage is TRBJ2-2; TRBD1 aligns across 11 bases. Per germline, CDR1 KGHDR and CDR2 SFDVKD. Unmatched junction bases numbered 3, after V lost 7 bases and J lost 6 bases. CDR3 size: 14 residues. CDR3 sequence reads: CATRGQGVAGELFF. The CDR3 coding sequence is TGTGCCACCAGGGGACAGGGGGTAGCCGGGGAGCTGTTTTTT.

The rearrangement uses TRBV27 and TRBJ1-3; D unresolved. Between the trimmed V and J ends, which lost 5 bases and 8 bases, there was a span of 10 bases. The CDR3 loop spans 12 amino acids. Germline V gene lookup returns CDR1 MNHEY and CDR2 SMNVEV (reference sequence). The CDR3 spells CASSRPGDTIYF. DNA of the CDR3: TGTGCCAGCAGTCGGCCCGGGGACACCATATATTTT.

The chain recombines TRBV3-1 (or the pseudogene TRBV3-2) with TRBJ2-1; tentative D call: TRBD1 (6 bases). V lost 2 bases and J lost 12, with 11 bases in between. The CDR3 totals 12 residues. Germline CDR1 reads LGHDT; CDR2 reads YNNKEL (reference sequence). CDR3 sequence: CASSQTGRMQFF. The CDR3, as DNA: TGTGCCAGCAGCCAAACAGGGCGAATGCAGTTCTTC.

The rearrangement links TRBV6-5 to TRBJ2-7, with a tentative D call TRBD2 (6 bases). The V gene lost 11 bases and the J gene lost 0 bases, with 14 bases spanning the gap. CDR1 MNHEY and CDR2 SVGAGI come from the germline V gene. The CDR3 contains 13 residues. The chain's CDR3 is CAVSSDDSYEQYF. CDR3 nucleotide sequence: TGTGCCGTGTCTAGCGACGACTCCTACGAGCAGTACTTC.

V usage is TRBV3-1 (or the pseudogene TRBV3-2) and J usage is TRBJ2-1, with 8 nucleotides matching TRBD2. Per germline, CDR1 LGHDT and CDR2 YNNKEL (reference sequence). V was clipped by 4 bases and J by 2 bases; unmatched bases: 4. The CDR3 spans 15 residues. The CDR3 reads CASSPSGGAYNEQFF. The CDR3, as DNA: TGTGCCAGCAGCCCAAGCGGGGGAGCCTACAATGAGCAGTTCTTC.

The chain uses TRBV6-5 and TRBJ1-2; D uncertain. Per the germline V gene, CDR1 is MNHEY and CDR2 is SVGAGI. The V and J ends lost 6 bases and 4 bases respectively, with 12 bases between them. The CDR3 consists of 13 residues. This CDR3 is CASSNDGIYGYTF. CDR3 DNA sequence: TGTGCCAGCAGCAATGACGGGATCTATGGCTACACCTTC.

As regards this clone: One junction end disagrees with the germline gene, perhaps due to a read error. The chain has TRBV7-2 and TRBJ2-7; 7 positions match TRBD1. This CDR3 spans 13 amino acids. Looked up from germline, CDR1 is SGHTA and CDR2 is FQGNSA. The CDR3 reads CASSRQGSDEQYF. The CDR3, as DNA: TGTGCCAGCAGTAGACAGGGCTCCGACGAGCAGTACTTC.